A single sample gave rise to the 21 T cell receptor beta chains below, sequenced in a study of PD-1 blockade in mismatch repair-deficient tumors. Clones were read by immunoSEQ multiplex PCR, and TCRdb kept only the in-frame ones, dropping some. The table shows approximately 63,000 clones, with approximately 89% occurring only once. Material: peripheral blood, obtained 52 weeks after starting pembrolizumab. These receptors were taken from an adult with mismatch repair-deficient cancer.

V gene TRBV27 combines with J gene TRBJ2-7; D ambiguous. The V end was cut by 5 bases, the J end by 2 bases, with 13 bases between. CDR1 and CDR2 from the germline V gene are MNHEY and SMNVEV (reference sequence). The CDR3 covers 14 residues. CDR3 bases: TGTGCCAGCAGTAGATTAAAGGGAACCTACGAGCAGTACTTC. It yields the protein CASSRLKGTYEQYF.

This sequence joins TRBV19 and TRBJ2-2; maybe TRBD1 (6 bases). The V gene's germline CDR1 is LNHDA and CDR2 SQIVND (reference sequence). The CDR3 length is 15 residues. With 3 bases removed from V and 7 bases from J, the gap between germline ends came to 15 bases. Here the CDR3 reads CASSIYRELGGELFF. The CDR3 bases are TGTGCCAGTAGTATCTACAGGGAGTTAGGCGGGGAGCTGTTTTTT. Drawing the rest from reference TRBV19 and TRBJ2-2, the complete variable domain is DGGITQSPKYLFRKEGQNVTLSCEQNLNHDAMYWYRQDPGQGLRLIYYSQIVNDFQKGDIAEGYSVSREKKESFPLTVTSAQKNPTAFYLCASSIYRELGGELFFGEGSRLTVL.

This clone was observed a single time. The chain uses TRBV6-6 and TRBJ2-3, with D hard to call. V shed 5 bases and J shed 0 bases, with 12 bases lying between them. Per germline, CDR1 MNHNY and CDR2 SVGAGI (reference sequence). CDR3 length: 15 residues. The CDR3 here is CASSLDGSSTDTQYF. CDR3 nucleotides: TGTGCCAGCAGTCTGGACGGTTCTAGCACAGATACGCAGTATTTT.

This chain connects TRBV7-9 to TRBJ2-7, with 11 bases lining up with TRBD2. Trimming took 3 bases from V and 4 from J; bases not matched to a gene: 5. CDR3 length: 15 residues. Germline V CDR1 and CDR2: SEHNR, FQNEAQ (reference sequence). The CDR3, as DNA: TGTGCCAGCAGCTTCCTAGCGGGAGGTAGATACGAGCAGTACTTC. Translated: CASSFLAGGRYEQYF.

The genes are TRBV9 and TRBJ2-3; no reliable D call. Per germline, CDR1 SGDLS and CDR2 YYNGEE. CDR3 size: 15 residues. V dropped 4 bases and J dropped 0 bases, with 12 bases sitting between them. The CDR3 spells CASSWTPRSTDTQYF. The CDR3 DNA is TGTGCCAGCAGCTGGACGCCCCGTAGCACAGATACGCAGTATTTT.

This chain's CDR3 is CASSLDRGRYEQYF. CDR3 bases: TGTGCCAGCAGCTTAGACAGGGGAAGGTACGAGCAGTACTTC. J is TRBJ2-7 and V is TRBV11-2; a weak D match, TRBD1 (6 bases). Germline assignment: CDR1 SGHAT and CDR2 FQNNGV. The CDR3 loop spans 14 amino acids. Trimming shortened V by 0 bases and J by 4 bases, and 10 bases separated the two germline ends.

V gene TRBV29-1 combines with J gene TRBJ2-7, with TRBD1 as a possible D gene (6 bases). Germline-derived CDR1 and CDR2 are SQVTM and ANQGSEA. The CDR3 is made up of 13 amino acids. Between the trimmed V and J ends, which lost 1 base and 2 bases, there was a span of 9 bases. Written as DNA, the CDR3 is TGCAGCGTTGAAGGCAGGGACACCTACGAGCAGTACTTC. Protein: CSVEGRDTYEQYF.

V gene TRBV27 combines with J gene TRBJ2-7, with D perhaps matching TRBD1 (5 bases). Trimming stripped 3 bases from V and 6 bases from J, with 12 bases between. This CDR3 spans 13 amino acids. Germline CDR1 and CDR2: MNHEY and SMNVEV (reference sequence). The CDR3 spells CASSLGQVGEQYF. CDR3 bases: TGTGCCAGCAGTTTGGGGCAGGTGGGCGAGCAGTACTTC.

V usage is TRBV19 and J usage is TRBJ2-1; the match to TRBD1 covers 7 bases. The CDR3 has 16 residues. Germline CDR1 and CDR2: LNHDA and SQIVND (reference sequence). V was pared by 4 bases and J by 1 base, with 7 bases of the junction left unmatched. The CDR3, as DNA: TGTGCCAGTAGTACCACAGGGGAGCGGTCCTACAATGAGCAGTTCTTC. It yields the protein CASSTTGERSYNEQFF.

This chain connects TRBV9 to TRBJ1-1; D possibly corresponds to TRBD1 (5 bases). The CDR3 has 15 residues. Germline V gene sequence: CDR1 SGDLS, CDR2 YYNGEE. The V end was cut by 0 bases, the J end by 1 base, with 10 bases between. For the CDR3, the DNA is TGTGCCAGCAGCGTAGGAGGGGAAAGGAACACTGAAGCTTTCTTT. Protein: CASSVGGERNTEAFF.

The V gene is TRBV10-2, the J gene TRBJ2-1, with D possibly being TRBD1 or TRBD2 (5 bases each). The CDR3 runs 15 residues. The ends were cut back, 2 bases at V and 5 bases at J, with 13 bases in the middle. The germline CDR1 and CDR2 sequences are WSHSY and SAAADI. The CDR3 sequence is CASSEPPGAHNEQFF. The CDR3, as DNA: TGCGCCAGCAGTGAGCCCCCCGGGGCCCACAATGAGCAGTTCTTC.

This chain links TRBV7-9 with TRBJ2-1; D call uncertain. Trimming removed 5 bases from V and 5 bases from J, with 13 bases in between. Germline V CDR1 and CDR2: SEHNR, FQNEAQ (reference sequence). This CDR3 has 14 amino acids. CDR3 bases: TGTGCCAGCAGCCCAAGTGTCCAGGACAATGAGCAGTTCTTC. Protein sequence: CASSPSVQDNEQFF.

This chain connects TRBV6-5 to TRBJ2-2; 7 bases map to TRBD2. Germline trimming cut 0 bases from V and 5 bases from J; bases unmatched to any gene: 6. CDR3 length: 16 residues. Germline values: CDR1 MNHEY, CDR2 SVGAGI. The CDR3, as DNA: TGTGCCAGCAGTTACTCGACGGGAGGAGGTACCGGGGAGCTGTTTTTT. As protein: CASSYSTGGGTGELFF.

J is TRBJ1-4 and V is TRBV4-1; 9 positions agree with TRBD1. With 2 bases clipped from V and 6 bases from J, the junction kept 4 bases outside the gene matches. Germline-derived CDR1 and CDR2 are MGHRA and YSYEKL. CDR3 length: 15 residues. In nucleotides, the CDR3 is TGCGCCAGCAGCCAACCGGACAGGGGTGATGAAAAACTGTTTTTT. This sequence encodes CASSQPDRGDEKLFF.

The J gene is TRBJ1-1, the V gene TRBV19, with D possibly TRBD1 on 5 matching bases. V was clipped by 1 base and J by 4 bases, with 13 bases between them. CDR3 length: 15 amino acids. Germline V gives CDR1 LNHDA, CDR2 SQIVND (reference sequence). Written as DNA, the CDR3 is TGTGCCAGTAGTATAGCGCGAGGGGTCGGCACTGAAGCTTTCTTT. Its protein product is CASSIARGVGTEAFF.

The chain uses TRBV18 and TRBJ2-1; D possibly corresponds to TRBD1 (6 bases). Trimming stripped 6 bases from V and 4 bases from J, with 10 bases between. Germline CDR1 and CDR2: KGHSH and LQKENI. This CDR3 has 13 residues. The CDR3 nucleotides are TGTGCCAGCTCCCAGGGACAATACAATGAGCAGTTCTTC. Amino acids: CASSQGQYNEQFF. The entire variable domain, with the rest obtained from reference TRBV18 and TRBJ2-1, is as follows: NAGVMQNPRHLVRRRGQEARLRCSPMKGHSHVYWYRQLPEEGLKFMVYLQKENIIDESGMPKERFSAEFPKEGPSILRIQQVVRGDSAAYFCASSQGQYNEQFFGPGTRLTVL.

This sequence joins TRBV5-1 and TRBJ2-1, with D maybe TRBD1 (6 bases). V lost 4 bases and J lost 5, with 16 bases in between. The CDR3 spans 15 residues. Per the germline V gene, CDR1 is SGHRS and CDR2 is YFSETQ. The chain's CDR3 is CASSHRVMGNNEQFF. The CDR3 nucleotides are TGCGCCAGCAGCCACAGGGTAATGGGGAACAATGAGCAGTTCTTC.

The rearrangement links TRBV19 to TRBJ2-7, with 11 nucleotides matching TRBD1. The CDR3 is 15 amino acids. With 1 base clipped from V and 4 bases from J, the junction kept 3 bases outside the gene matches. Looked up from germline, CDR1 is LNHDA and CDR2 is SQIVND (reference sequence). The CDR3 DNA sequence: TGTGCCAGTAGTATAGCCGGGACAGGGGGATACGAGCAGTACTTC. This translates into CASSIAGTGGYEQYF.

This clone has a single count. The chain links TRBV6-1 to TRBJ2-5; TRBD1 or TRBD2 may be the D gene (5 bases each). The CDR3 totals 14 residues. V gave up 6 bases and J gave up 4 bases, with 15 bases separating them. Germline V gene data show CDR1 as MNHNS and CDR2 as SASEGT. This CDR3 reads CASRFFGDGETQYF. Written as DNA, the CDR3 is TGTGCCAGCAGATTCTTCGGGGACGGAGAGACCCAGTACTTC.

CDR3 in amino acids: CASSPGAAEAFF. The DNA of the CDR3 is TGTGCCAGCAGCCCCGGAGCCGCTGAAGCTTTCTTT. J is TRBJ1-1 and V is TRBV7-9, with D unclear. Deletions cut 5 bases from V and 6 bases from J, with 10 bases between. CDR1 is SEHNR, CDR2 FQNEAQ, per germline (reference sequence). This CDR3 spans 12 amino acids.

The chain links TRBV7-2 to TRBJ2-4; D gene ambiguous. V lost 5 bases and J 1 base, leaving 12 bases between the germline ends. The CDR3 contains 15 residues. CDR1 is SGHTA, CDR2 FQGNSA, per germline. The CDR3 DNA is TGTGCCAGCAGCCACGCTCCTCGGGCCAAAAACATTCAGTACTTC. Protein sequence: CASSHAPRAKNIQYF.